The rows below give T cell receptor beta chains drawn from one sample of a study of shared clonotypes between healthy human individuals. Repertoires were generated with immunoSEQ multiplex PCR, while TCRdb's copy carries only in-frame clones and drops some. This sample has nearly 600,000 clones; over 95% occur once, and the top ten carry over 0.09%. The sample was naive CD8+ T cells sorted from blood. These receptors were taken from a woman aged 25-40 years in good health. Each CDR3 is given with its conserved first and last residue. Fields, in order: CDR3 length, J gene, V gene, D gene, clone size, CDR3 DNA, CDR3 protein. The D gene is left open where the match is weak. Where a row states a size, it is once, few, many or the class of an expanded clone; other rows omit it.

15 | TRBJ2-1 | TRBV9 | TRBD1 | . | TGTGCCAGCAGCGCCGGGACAGAGGCAAGCAATGAGCAGTTCTTC | CASSAGTEASNEQFF
15 | TRBJ2-7 | TRBV19 | TRBD1 | . | TGTGCCAGTAGTAAGACCCGTGGGACAGGGGTCGAGCAGTACTTC | CASSKTRGTGVEQYF
16 | TRBJ2-1 | TRBV9 | . | few | TGTGCCAGCAGCGTAGAAGGGGGGAGCTCCTACAATGAGCAGTTCTTC | CASSVEGGSSYNEQFF
15 | TRBJ2-1 | TRBV28 | TRBD2 | . | TGTGCCAGCAGCGTGGGGACTAGCGCCAACAATGAGCAGTTCTTC | CASSVGTSANNEQFF
15 | TRBJ2-1 | TRBV5-6 | TRBD2 | . | TGTGCCAGCAGCTTGCCGCTAGCGGGAGTTAATGAGCAGTTCTTC | CASSLPLAGVNEQFF
17 | TRBJ2-1 | TRBV7-6 | TRBD2 | . | TGTGCCAGCAGCCTTGAAGCGGGAGTGCCTACCTACAATGAGCAGTTCTTC | CASSLEAGVPTYNEQFF
14 | TRBJ2-7 | TRBV5-4 | TRBD1 | . | TGTGCCAGCAGCTTGTCGGACAGGGTGTACGAGCAGTACTTC | CASSLSDRVYEQYF
15 | TRBJ2-7 | TRBV15 | . | . | TGTGCCACCAGCAGAGATCTCGGCAGGGGCCACGAGCAGTACTTC | CATSRDLGRGHEQYF
15 | TRBJ2-1 | TRBV2 | . | . | TGTGCCAGCAGTGGACAAGCAGCACTGTACAATGAGCAGTTCTTC | CASSGQAALYNEQFF
13 | TRBJ2-2 | TRBV5-4 | . | . | TGTGCCAGCAGCTTACTAGTTGGCGGGGAGCTGTTTTTT | CASSLLVGGELFF
12 | TRBJ2-2 | TRBV6-5 | . | . | TGTGCCACCAGACTCAACACCGGGGAGCTGTTTTTT | CATRLNTGELFF
14 | TRBJ2-7 | TRBV11-2 | . | . | TGTGCCAGCAGCTTAGGGTGGGGGTCCTACGAGCAGTACTTC | CASSLGWGSYEQYF
14 | TRBJ2-7 | TRBV7-9 | . | . | TGTGCCAGCAGCTTAGCGCTAACTTACTACGAGCAGTACTTC | CASSLALTYYEQYF
14 | TRBJ2-5 | TRBV7-6 | . | . | TGTGCCAGCAGCCCCTTCGACTGGGGGGAGACCCAGTACTTC | CASSPFDWGETQYF
12 | TRBJ2-1 | TRBV27 | . | . | TGTGCCACCGCCGAGTCTAGTAGGGAGCAGTTCTTC | CATAESSREQFF